This T cell receptor beta chain was profiled in a study of T cell responses to AZD1222 COVID-19 vaccine. Some clones are missing from TCRdb's copy, which holds only in-frame ones; the method was immunoSEQ multiplex PCR. The data show 110,000 to 150,000 clones, roughly nine tenths seen once. The germline V and J ends were trimmed by 4 bases and 3 bases, with 17 bases remaining between them. CDR1 is SGHNT and CDR2 is YYREEE in the germline V gene (reference sequence). CDR3 size: 15 residues. Here the sequenced sample was peripheral blood, taken on day 0 of AZD1222 vaccination. The TCR originated in an adult in good health. V gene TRBV5-4 combines with J gene TRBJ2-7, with D tentatively TRBD2 (7 bases). In DNA form, the CDR3 reads TGTGCCAGCAGCCCTGGGGGGGGGCCTGACTACGAGCAGTACTTC. Its translation is CASSPGGGPDYEQYF.